This entry lists 4 T cell receptor beta chains sequenced from one sample in a study of T cells in tumors after PD-1 blockade. The method was immunoSEQ multiplex PCR; TCRdb's version includes in-frame clones alone and lacks a portion of them. Altogether around 34,000 clones are present, 73% being singletons, with the ten largest covering about two fifths. The sample was PBMCs, taken after anti-PD-1 treatment. The receptors derive from a human donor with basal cell carcinoma.

J is TRBJ1-2 and V is TRBV10-2, with 7 nucleotides matching TRBD1. V lost 6 bases and J lost 3; bases outside the gene matches: 7. Germline CDR1 is WSHSY and CDR2 is SAAADI. CDR3 size: 14 residues. The CDR3 DNA reads TGCGCCAGCAGAGCGACAGGGCTGGACTATGGCTACACCTTC. Its translation is CASRATGLDYGYTF.

The chain couples TRBV6-5 to TRBJ2-7; 7 positions match TRBD1. CDR3 size: 13 residues. The junction had 7 bases not matched to a gene; V was cut back by 6 bases and J by 5 bases. The germline V gene has CDR1 MNHEY and CDR2 SVGAGI. The CDR3 spells CASRDGQANEQYF. CDR3 DNA: TGTGCCAGCAGGGACGGACAGGCGAACGAGCAGTACTTC.

The CDR3 is CASSAGPTKDGSLSYEQYF. The CDR3, as DNA: TGTGCCAGCAGCGCCGGGCCGACGAAGGACGGATCCCTCTCCTACGAGCAGTACTTC. The genes are TRBV21-1 and TRBJ2-7. TRBV21-1 is a recognized pseudogene. The CDR3 loop spans 19 amino acids.

V gene TRBV3-1 (or the pseudogene TRBV3-2) combines with J gene TRBJ2-7; no definite D call. The V gene lost 4 bases and the J gene lost 3 bases, with 16 bases spanning the gap. Germline V gene lookup returns CDR1 LGHDT and CDR2 YNNKEL (reference sequence). This CDR3 spans 15 amino acids. CDR3 loop: CASSPGPRTNYEQYF. The CDR3 DNA sequence: TGTGCCAGCAGCCCCGGCCCCCGGACCAACTACGAGCAGTACTTC.